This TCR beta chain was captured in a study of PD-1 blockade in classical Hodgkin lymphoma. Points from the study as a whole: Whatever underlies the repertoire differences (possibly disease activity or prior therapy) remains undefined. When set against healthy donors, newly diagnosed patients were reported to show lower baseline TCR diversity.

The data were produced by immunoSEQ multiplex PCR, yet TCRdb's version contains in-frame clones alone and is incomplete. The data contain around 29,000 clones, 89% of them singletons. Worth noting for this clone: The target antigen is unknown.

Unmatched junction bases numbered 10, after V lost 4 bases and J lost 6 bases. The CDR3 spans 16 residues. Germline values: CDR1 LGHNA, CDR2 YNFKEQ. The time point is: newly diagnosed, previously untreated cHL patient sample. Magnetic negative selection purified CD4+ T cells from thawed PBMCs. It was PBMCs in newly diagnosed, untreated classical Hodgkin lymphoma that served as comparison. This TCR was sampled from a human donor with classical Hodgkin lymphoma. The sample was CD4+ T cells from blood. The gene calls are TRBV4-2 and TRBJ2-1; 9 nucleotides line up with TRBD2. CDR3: CASSPGGTSLLNEQFF. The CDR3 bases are TGTGCCAGCAGCCCCGGCGGGACTAGCCTTCTCAATGAGCAGTTCTTC.